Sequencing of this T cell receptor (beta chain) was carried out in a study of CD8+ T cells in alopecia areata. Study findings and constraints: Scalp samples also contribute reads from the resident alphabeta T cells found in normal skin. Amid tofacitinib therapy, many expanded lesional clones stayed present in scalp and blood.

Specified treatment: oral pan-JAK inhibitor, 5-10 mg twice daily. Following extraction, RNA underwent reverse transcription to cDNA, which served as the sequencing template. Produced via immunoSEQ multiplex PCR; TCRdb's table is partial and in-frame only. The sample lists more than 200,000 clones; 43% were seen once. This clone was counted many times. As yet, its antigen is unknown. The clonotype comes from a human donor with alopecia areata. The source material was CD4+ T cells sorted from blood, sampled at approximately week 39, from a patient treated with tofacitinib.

This CDR3 is CASSVHGSTGELFF. The CDR3 nucleotides are TGTGCCAGCAGTGTCCACGGGAGTACCGGGGAGCTGTTTTTT. This chain uses TRBV2 with TRBJ2-2; D is possibly TRBD2 (6 bases). This CDR3 is 14 amino acids long. V was pared by 4 bases and J by 5 bases, with 11 bases between. The germline V gene encodes CDR1 SNHLY and CDR2 FYNNEI.